This TCR beta chain is drawn from a study of CXCR3-negative and CXCR3-positive naive CD8 T cells. Per the germline V gene, CDR1 is SGDLS and CDR2 is YYNGEE. The CDR3 has 15 amino acids. The authors made the TRB cDNA libraries by 5' RACE using UMI labels. Each CDR3 protein gets one entry in TCRdb, which reprocessed the 5' RACE reads and gives no DNA. This sample's table reports 50,000 to 70,000 distinct CDR3 sequences. A note on this clonotype: Its antigen is currently unknown.

Study results and limitations: TRB CDR3s of CXCR3-positive naive cells were more hydrophobic than those of CXCR3-negative naive cells.

The source material was naive CXCR3+ CD8+ T cells from blood. The subset: CD45RO-CCR7+CD27+CD95- naive CD8+ T cells expressing CXCR3 (TNR3+). V and J are TRBV9 and TRBJ2-3; TCRdb calls TRBD1, which cannot be checked without DNA. This receptor was identified in a human donor in good health. Some clones in this sample may be carry-over from other donors' samples. The CDR3 is CASSVAGVSADTQYF. Full variable domain (missing parts from reference TRBV9 and TRBJ2-3): DSGVTQTPKHLITATGQRVTLRCSPRSGDLSVYWYQQSLDQGLQFLIQYYNGEERAKGNILERFSAQQFPDLHSELNLSSLELGDSALYFCASSVAGVSADTQYFGPGTRLTVL.